This is a list of T cell receptor beta chains from one sample in a study of sequential checkpoint blockade in melanoma. Using immunoSEQ multiplex PCR, the repertoire was profiled, and TCRdb retains in-frame clones only, with some absent. In the table there are tens of thousands of clones, over 60% of which are singletons. This specimen consisted of CD8+ T cells sorted from blood (inferred from file names), obtained from a patient given nivolumab and ipilimumab in sequence. These receptor sequences come from a human donor with melanoma. The CDR3 runs from the conserved cysteine through the conserved F or W. D genes are given only for firm matches. Clone size is given for some rows only: seen once, a few or many times, or a class if the clone is expanded.

J gene,V gene,D gene,clone size,CDR3 protein,CDR3 DNA
TRBJ2-7,TRBV5-6,NA,NA,CASSFRQGYEQYF,TGTGCCAGCAGCTTCCGGCAGGGCTACGAGCAGTACTTC
TRBJ2-1,TRBV5-1,NA,NA,CASSLDRSATLAQFF,TGCGCCAGCAGCTTGGACAGGAGCGCAACCCTGGCGCAGTTCTTC
TRBJ2-2,TRBV5-8,NA,few,CASSLAGYDTGELFF,TGTGCCAGCAGCTTGGCGGGGTACGACACCGGGGAGCTGTTTTTT
TRBJ1-3,TRBV28,TRBD1,NA,CASRDYRGLGNTIYF,TGTGCCAGCAGGGACTACAGGGGGCTTGGAAACACCATATATTTT
TRBJ2-7,TRBV28,NA,few,CASSPRDLLYYEQYF,TGTGCCAGCAGTCCCAGGGATCTCCTATACTACGAGCAGTACTTC
TRBJ1-2,TRBV4-2,TRBD1,NA,CASSPGQGNYGYTF,TGTGCCAGCAGCCCAGGACAGGGGAACTATGGCTACACCTTC
TRBJ1-2,TRBV27,TRBD1,NA,CASSLSPRQGLNYGYTF,TGTGCCAGCAGTCTATCACCTCGACAGGGACTGAACTATGGCTACACCTTC
TRBJ2-1,TRBV2,NA,NA,CASRGPGVNSYNEQFF,TGTGCCAGCAGAGGACCGGGGGTTAACTCCTACAATGAGCAGTTCTTC
TRBJ1-2,TRBV9,TRBD1,NA,CASSGGQGNGYTF,TGTGCCAGCAGCGGGGGACAGGGAAATGGCTACACCTTC
TRBJ2-5,TRBV14,NA,NA,CASSQDPQGRIETQYF,TGTGCCAGCAGCCAAGACCCCCAGGGGCGGATAGAGACCCAGTACTTC
TRBJ1-1,TRBV9,TRBD1,NA,CASSPGGTLIKDEAFF,TGTGCCAGCAGCCCAGGGGGGACTCTTATTAAGGATGAAGCTTTCTTT
TRBJ1-5,TRBV4-1,NA,NA,CASSLTGKTNQPQHF,TGCGCCAGCAGCCTAACAGGGAAGACCAATCAGCCCCAGCATTTT
TRBJ2-1,TRBV9,TRBD1,NA,CASSGQGSSYNEQFF,TGTGCCAGCAGCGGACAGGGGTCCTCCTACAATGAGCAGTTCTTC
TRBJ2-3,TRBV25-1,NA,few,CASTGGGDTQYF,TGTGCCAGCACCGGGGGAGGAGATACGCAGTATTTT
TRBJ2-7,TRBV5-4,NA,NA,CASSFRDKAEQYF,TGTGCCAGCAGCTTCCGGGACAAAGCGGAGCAGTACTTC
TRBJ2-7,TRBV7-9,TRBD1,NA,CASSSGTGLTYEQYF,TGTGCCAGCAGCTCCGGGACAGGGCTAACCTACGAGCAGTACTTC
TRBJ2-1,TRBV28,TRBD2,NA,CASSFIAGGYNEQFF,TGTGCCAGCAGTTTCATAGCGGGAGGCTACAATGAGCAGTTCTTC
TRBJ2-7,TRBV4-3,TRBD2,NA,CASSPGRGGYEQYF,TGCGCCAGCAGCCCCGGGAGGGGAGGTTACGAGCAGTACTTC
TRBJ2-7,TRBV11-2,NA,NA,CASSLVSTYEQYF,TGTGCCAGCAGCTTAGTTAGCACCTACGAGCAGTACTTC
TRBJ1-3,TRBV18,NA,few,CASSPRRQFSGNTIYF,TGTGCCAGCTCACCTAGAAGACAGTTCTCTGGAAACACCATATATTTT
TRBJ1-1,TRBV5-4,TRBD1,NA,CASSGDRDYSEAFF,TGTGCCAGCAGCGGGGACAGGGACTATTCTGAAGCTTTCTTT
TRBJ2-7,TRBV7-6,TRBD2,NA,CASSRGETYEQYF,TGTGCCAGCAGCCGGGGGGAGACCTACGAGCAGTACTTC
TRBJ1-5,TRBV28,TRBD1,NA,CASSAQQGGFINQPQHF,TGTGCCAGCAGTGCCCAACAGGGGGGCTTTATTAATCAGCCCCAGCATTTT
TRBJ2-1,TRBV7-8,TRBD1,NA,CASSFRDRDHEQFF,TGTGCCAGCAGCTTCCGGGACAGGGACCATGAGCAGTTCTTC
TRBJ2-2,TRBV9,TRBD2,NA,CASSPTAGVNTGELFF,TGTGCCAGCAGCCCTACAGCGGGAGTGAACACCGGGGAGCTGTTTTTT
TRBJ1-5,TRBV7-8,NA,NA,CASSSLRGFSNQPQHF,TGTGCCAGCAGCTCGTTAAGGGGCTTTAGCAATCAGCCCCAGCATTTT
TRBJ2-1,TRBV6-1,NA,NA,CASSEGGSNNEQFF,TGTGCCAGCAGTGAAGGGGGCAGTAACAATGAGCAGTTCTTC
TRBJ1-1,TRBV19,NA,NA,CASTRGGTEAFF,TGTGCCAGTACCCGAGGCGGCACTGAAGCTTTCTTT
TRBJ1-5,TRBV27,NA,NA,CASRPDSTGDQPQHF,TGTGCCAGCAGGCCGGACAGTACAGGAGATCAGCCCCAGCATTTT
TRBJ1-2,TRBV29-1,TRBD1,NA,CSVRQGDGYTF,TGCAGTGTGAGACAGGGGGATGGCTACACCTTC
TRBJ1-1,TRBV7-3,NA,medium-sized,CASSLYGQGPMNTEAFF,TGTGCCAGCAGCTTATATGGTCAGGGCCCGATGAACACTGAAGCTTTCTTT
TRBJ2-2,TRBV4-3,TRBD1,NA,CASSQGQGLNTGELFF,TGCGCCAGCAGCCAAGGACAGGGGCTGAACACCGGGGAGCTGTTTTTT
TRBJ1-2,TRBV6-1,NA,NA,CASRKDIRHGYTF,TGTGCCAGCAGAAAGGACATTCGACATGGCTACACCTTC
TRBJ2-7,TRBV4-1,NA,NA,CASSQFVGGAGYEQYF,TGCGCCAGCAGCCAATTTGTAGGGGGGGCCGGTTACGAGCAGTACTTC
TRBJ2-5,TRBV4-1,TRBD1,NA,CASSFGQALGETQYF,TGCGCCAGCAGCTTTGGACAGGCGTTAGGAGAGACCCAGTACTTC
TRBJ2-2,TRBV30,NA,NA,CAWRPTGTGELFF,TGTGCCTGGAGACCGACAGGCACCGGGGAGCTGTTTTTT
TRBJ2-7,TRBV27,NA,few,CASSFSYGYEQYF,TGTGCCAGCAGTTTCTCCTACGGTTACGAGCAGTACTTC
TRBJ2-7,TRBV13,TRBD2,NA,CASSSAGPPDEQYF,TGTGCCAGCAGCTCAGCGGGGCCCCCTGACGAGCAGTACTTC
TRBJ2-3,TRBV6-4,TRBD2,NA,CASSESSGGSTDTQYF,TGTGCCAGCAGTGAGTCTAGCGGGGGGAGCACAGATACGCAGTATTTT
TRBJ2-7,TRBV19,TRBD2,NA,CASSTSGGEYEQYF,TGTGCCAGTAGTACTAGCGGGGGGGAATACGAGCAGTACTTC
TRBJ2-3,TRBV15,NA,NA,CATSRETSNMAQYF,TGTGCCACCAGCAGAGAAACTAGCAACATGGCGCAGTATTTT
TRBJ1-5,TRBV27,TRBD1,NA,CASSTGTAPLPQHF,TGTGCCAGCAGTACGGGGACAGCCCCTCTGCCCCAGCATTTT
TRBJ1-2,TRBV27,TRBD1,NA,CASSPGTGVGANYGYTF,TGTGCCAGCAGTCCGGGGACAGGGGTTGGGGCTAACTATGGCTACACCTTC
TRBJ1-2,TRBV27,NA,NA,CASSPEAGRGRDGYTF,TGTGCCAGCAGCCCCGAGGCGGGCAGGGGAAGAGATGGCTACACCTTC
TRBJ2-7,TRBV9,NA,medium-sized,CASSASSYEQYF,TGTGCCAGCAGCGCCTCCTCCTACGAGCAGTACTTC
TRBJ2-5,TRBV11-2,TRBD2,NA,CASSKGAGLGETQYF,TGTGCCAGCAGCAAAGGGGCGGGACTAGGAGAGACCCAGTACTTC
TRBJ1-2,TRBV10-3,TRBD1,few,CASTGGVDGYTF,TGTGCCAGTACAGGGGGCGTTGATGGCTACACCTTC
TRBJ2-2,TRBV13,NA,NA,CASREPLFLLSGELFF,TGTGCCAGTCGGGAACCGCTTTTTCTTCTTAGCGGGGAGCTGTTTTTT
TRBJ2-3,TRBV6-4,TRBD1,NA,CASSSGTETDTQYF,TGTGCCAGCAGTTCCGGGACAGAAACAGATACGCAGTATTTT
TRBJ1-5,TRBV6-5,NA,once,CASSYGGANQPQHF,TGTGCCAGCAGTTACGGCGGCGCCAATCAGCCCCAGCATTTT
TRBJ2-7,TRBV19,NA,NA,CASSMGPQGYEQYF,TGTGCCAGTAGTATGGGCCCTCAGGGCTACGAGCAGTACTTC
TRBJ1-2,TRBV4-3,TRBD1,NA,CASSQEVTDREKPYGYTF,TGCGCCAGCAGCCAAGAAGTGACTGACAGGGAAAAACCCTATGGCTACACCTTC
TRBJ2-7,TRBV5-6,NA,NA,CASSYGGSSYSEQYF,TGTGCCAGCAGCTACGGAGGATCGTCCTATTCCGAGCAGTACTTC
TRBJ2-2,TRBV27,NA,NA,CASSLKRTGAGELFF,TGTGCCAGCAGTTTAAAGAGGACGGGGGCCGGGGAGCTGTTTTTT
TRBJ2-2,TRBV30,TRBD2,NA,CAREREGLVGELFF,TGTGCCAGGGAGCGGGAGGGCTTGGTGGGGGAGCTGTTTTTT
TRBJ2-7,TRBV28,NA,NA,CASSLIWGAYEQYF,TGTGCCAGCAGTTTAATTTGGGGGGCCTACGAGCAGTACTTC
TRBJ2-7,TRBV12-5,NA,NA,CASGPYLGAGYEQYF,TGTGCTAGTGGTCCCTATTTGGGTGCGGGGTACGAGCAGTACTTC